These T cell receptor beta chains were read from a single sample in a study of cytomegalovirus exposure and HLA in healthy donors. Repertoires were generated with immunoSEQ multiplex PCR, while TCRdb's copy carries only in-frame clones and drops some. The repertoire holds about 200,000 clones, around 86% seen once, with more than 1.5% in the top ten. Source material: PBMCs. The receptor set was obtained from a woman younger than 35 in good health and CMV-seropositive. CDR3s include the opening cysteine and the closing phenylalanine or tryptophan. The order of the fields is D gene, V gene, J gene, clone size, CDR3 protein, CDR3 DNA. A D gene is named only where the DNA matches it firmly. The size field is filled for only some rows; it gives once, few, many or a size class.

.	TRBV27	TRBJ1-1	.	CASSLSGLGGAFF	TGTGCCAGCAGTTTATCGGGCCTAGGGGGAGCTTTCTTT
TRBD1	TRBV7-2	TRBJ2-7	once	CASSLASHRGYEQYF	TGTGCCAGCAGCTTAGCGTCTCACAGGGGCTACGAGCAGTACTTC
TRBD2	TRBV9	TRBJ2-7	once	CASSLTSGTSYEQYF	TGTGCCAGCAGCCTAACTAGCGGGACCTCCTACGAGCAGTACTTC
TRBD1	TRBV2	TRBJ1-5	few	CASATGSGVDQPQHF	TGTGCCAGCGCGACAGGGTCCGGCGTCGATCAGCCCCAGCATTTT
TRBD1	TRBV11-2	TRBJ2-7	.	CASSLGDRGNIDEQYF	TGTGCCAGCAGCTTAGGGGACAGGGGCAATATCGACGAGCAGTACTTC
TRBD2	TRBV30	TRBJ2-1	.	CAWSQVAGVYEQFF	TGTGCCTGGAGTCAGGTAGCGGGAGTCTATGAGCAGTTCTTC
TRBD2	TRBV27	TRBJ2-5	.	CASSRGVSGRTHGRETQYF	TGTGCCAGCAGCCGTGGGGTTAGCGGGAGGACCCACGGTAGGGAGACCCAGTACTTC
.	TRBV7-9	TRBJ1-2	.	CASSLGTAYGYTF	TGTGCCAGCAGCTTAGGGACTGCTTATGGCTACACCTTC
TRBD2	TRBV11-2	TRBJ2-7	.	CASSLEPSGSYEQYF	TGTGCCAGCAGCTTAGAGCCTAGCGGCTCCTACGAGCAGTACTTC
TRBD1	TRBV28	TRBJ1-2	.	CASSLGTALGYTF	TGTGCCAGCAGTTTAGGGACAGCCCTTGGCTACACCTTC
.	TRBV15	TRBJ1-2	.	CATSYRQVRDGYTF	TGTGCCACCAGCTACCGACAGGTTAGAGACGGCTACACCTTC
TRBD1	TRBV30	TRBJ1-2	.	CAWEATGAYGYTF	TGTGCCTGGGAAGCCACAGGGGCCTATGGCTACACCTTC
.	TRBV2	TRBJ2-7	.	CASTTGGGSYEQYF	TGTGCCAGCACTACAGGGGGGGGATCCTACGAGCAGTACTTC
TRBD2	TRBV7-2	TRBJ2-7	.	CASSEFETSGSDEQYF	TGTGCCAGCAGCGAATTCGAAACTAGCGGGAGTGACGAGCAGTACTTC
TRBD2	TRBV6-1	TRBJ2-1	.	CASTSGTSGSNEQFF	TGTGCCAGCACCTCGGGGACTAGCGGGAGCAATGAGCAGTTCTTC
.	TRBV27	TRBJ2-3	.	CASSLTTPPADTQYF	TGTGCCAGCAGCCTGACTACGCCGCCGGCAGATACGCAGTATTTT
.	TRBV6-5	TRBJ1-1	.	CASSYSVGEGDTEAFF	TGTGCCAGCAGTTACTCGGTCGGGGAGGGGGACACTGAAGCTTTCTTT
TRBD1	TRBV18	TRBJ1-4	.	CASSSQGARTTNEKLFF	TGTGCCAGCTCATCACAGGGGGCCCGCACCACTAATGAAAAACTGTTTTTT
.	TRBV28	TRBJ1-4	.	CATRTNEKLFF	TGTGCCACCCGAACAAATGAAAAACTGTTTTTT
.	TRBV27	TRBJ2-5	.	CASSQPDSQETQYF	TGTGCCAGCAGTCAACCGGACAGTCAAGAGACCCAGTACTTC
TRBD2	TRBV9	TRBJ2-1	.	CASSQGLAGVNEQFF	TGTGCCAGCAGCCAGGGACTAGCGGGAGTGAATGAGCAGTTCTTC
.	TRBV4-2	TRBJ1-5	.	CASSQEQGAGNQPQHF	TGTGCCAGCAGCCAGGAACAGGGCGCGGGCAATCAGCCCCAGCATTTT
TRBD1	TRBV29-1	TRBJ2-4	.	CSVVQGIAKNIQYF	TGCAGCGTTGTACAGGGGATAGCCAAAAACATTCAGTACTTC
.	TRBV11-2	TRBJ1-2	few	CASSLIVYGYTF	TGTGCCAGCAGCTTAATAGTCTATGGCTACACCTTC
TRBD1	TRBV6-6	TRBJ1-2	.	CASSGTVDRAEDGYTF	TGTGCCAGCAGTGGGACTGTGGACAGGGCTGAGGATGGCTACACCTTC
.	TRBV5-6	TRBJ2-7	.	CASSGDGGSYEQYF	TGTGCCAGCAGCGGGGACGGGGGATCCTACGAGCAGTACTTC
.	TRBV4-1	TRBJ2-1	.	CASSQDQEQGLEQFF	TGCGCCAGCAGCCAAGATCAAGAACAGGGTCTTGAGCAGTTCTTC
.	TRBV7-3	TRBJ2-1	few	CASSPLGGNEQFF	TGTGCCAGCAGCCCCCTGGGGGGTAATGAGCAGTTCTTC
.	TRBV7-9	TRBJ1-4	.	CASSPREGANEKLFF	TGTGCCAGCAGCCCCCGGGAGGGCGCGAATGAAAAACTGTTTTTT
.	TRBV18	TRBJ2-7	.	CASSPPNGIAAEQYF	TGTGCCAGCTCACCACCTAACGGGATAGCGGCCGAGCAGTACTTC
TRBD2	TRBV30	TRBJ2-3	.	CAWRIAGGSGTQYF	TGTGCCTGGAGAATAGCGGGAGGTTCAGGTACGCAGTATTTT
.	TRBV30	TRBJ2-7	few	CAWSIDNYEQYF	TGTGCCTGGAGTATCGACAATTACGAGCAGTACTTC
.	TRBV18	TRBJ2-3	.	CASSPPSGSDTQYF	TGTGCCAGCTCACCACCATCAGGTTCAGATACGCAGTATTTT
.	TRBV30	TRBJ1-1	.	CACTQGNTEAFF	TGTGCCTGTACTCAGGGGAACACTGAAGCTTTCTTT
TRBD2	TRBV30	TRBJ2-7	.	CAWSVQGLAGVSYEQYF	TGTGCCTGGAGTGTACAAGGACTAGCGGGAGTCTCGTACGAGCAGTACTTC
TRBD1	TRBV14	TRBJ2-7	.	CASSQPGGEQYF	TGTGCCAGCAGCCAACCAGGGGGTGAGCAGTACTTC
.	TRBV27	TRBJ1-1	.	CASSWGDEAFF	TGTGCCAGCAGTTGGGGCGATGAAGCTTTCTTT
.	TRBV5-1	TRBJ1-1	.	CASSLAPSSMNTEAFF	TGCGCCAGCAGCTTGGCCCCCTCGAGCATGAACACTGAAGCTTTCTTT
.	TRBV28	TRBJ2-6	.	CASSLRVSGANVLTF	TGTGCCAGCAGCCTCAGGGTGTCCGGGGCCAACGTCCTGACTTTC
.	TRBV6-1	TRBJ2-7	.	CASSETEPPYEQYF	TGTGCCAGCAGTGAAACAGAACCCCCCTACGAGCAGTACTTC
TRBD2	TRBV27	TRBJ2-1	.	CASTPGLAEGVNEQFF	TGTGCCAGCACCCCAGGACTAGCGGAGGGAGTAAATGAGCAGTTCTTC
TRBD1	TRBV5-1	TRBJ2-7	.	CASSWTGGNEQYF	TGCGCCAGCAGCTGGACAGGGGGCAACGAGCAGTACTTC
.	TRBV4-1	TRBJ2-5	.	CASSPLGADSQETQYF	TGCGCCAGCAGCCCCCTCGGAGCGGACAGTCAAGAGACCCAGTACTTC
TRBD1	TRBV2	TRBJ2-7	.	CASSEETGFYEQYF	TGTGCCAGCAGTGAAGAGACAGGGTTCTACGAGCAGTACTTC
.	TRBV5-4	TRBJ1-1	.	CASSLVDFTEAFF	TGTGCCAGCAGCTTGGTAGATTTCACTGAAGCTTTCTTT
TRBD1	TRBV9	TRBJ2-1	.	CASSPRWDRDYEQFF	TGTGCCAGCAGCCCCCGTTGGGACAGGGACTATGAGCAGTTCTTC
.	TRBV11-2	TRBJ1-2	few	CASSLNQGWNYGYTF	TGTGCCAGCAGCTTAAATCAGGGGTGGAACTATGGCTACACCTTC
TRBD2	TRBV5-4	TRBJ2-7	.	CASSFLAGAPSEQYF	TGTGCCAGCAGCTTCTTAGCGGGAGCCCCGAGCGAGCAGTACTTC
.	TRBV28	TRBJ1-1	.	CASSFPGHPNTEAFF	TGTGCCAGCAGTTTCCCAGGACACCCGAACACTGAAGCTTTCTTT
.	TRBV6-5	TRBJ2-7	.	CASRRGTSHEQYF	TGTGCCAGCAGGCGCGGGACTTCCCACGAGCAGTACTTC
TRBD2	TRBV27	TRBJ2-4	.	CASSLTGLAGGLIDQNIQYF	TGTGCCAGCAGTCTAACCGGACTAGCGGGAGGACTTATTGACCAAAACATTCAGTACTTC
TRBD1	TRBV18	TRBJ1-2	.	CASSSTGGYGYTF	TGTGCCAGCTCGTCGACAGGGGGCTATGGCTACACCTTC
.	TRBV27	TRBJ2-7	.	CASSLGGSYEQYF	TGTGCCAGCAGTTTGGGGGGATCCTACGAGCAGTACTTC
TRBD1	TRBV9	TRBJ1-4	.	CASSPDRGEWEKLFF	TGTGCCAGCAGCCCAGACAGGGGCGAGTGGGAAAAACTGTTTTTT
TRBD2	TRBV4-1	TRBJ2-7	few	CASSRIAGGTYEQYF	TGCGCCAGCAGCCGGATAGCGGGAGGCACCTACGAGCAGTACTTC